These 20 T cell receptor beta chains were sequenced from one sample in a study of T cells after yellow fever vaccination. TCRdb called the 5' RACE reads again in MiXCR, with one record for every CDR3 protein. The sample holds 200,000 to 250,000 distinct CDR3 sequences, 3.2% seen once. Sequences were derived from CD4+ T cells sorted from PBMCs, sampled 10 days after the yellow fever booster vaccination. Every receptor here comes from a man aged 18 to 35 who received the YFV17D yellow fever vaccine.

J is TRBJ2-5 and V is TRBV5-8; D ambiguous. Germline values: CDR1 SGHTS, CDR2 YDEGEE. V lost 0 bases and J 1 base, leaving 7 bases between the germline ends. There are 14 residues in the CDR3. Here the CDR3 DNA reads TGTGCCAGCAGCTTGGCCGCGGTCCAAGAGACCCAGTACTTC. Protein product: CASSLAAVQETQYF.

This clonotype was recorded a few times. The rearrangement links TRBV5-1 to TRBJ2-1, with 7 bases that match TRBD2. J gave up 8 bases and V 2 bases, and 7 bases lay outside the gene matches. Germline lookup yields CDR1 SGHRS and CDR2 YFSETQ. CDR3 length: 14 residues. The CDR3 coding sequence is TGCGCCAGCAGCTTTGGGGGGGGACCGGATGAGCAGTTCTTC. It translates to CASSFGGGPDEQFF.

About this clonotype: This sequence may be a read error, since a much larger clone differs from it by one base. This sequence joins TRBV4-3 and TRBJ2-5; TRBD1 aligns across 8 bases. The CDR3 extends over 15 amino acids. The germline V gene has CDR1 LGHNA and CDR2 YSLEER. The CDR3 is CASSQSTGERETEYF. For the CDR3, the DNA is TGCGCCAGCAGCCAGTCGACAGGGGAGCGAGAGACCGAGTACTTC.

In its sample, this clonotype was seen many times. The CDR3 region is CASSSGQTKNQPQHF. The CDR3 DNA follows: TGTGCCAGCAGTTCAGGACAGACGAAGAATCAGCCCCAGCATTTT. The chain recombines TRBV6-2 or TRBV6-3 with TRBJ1-5; TRBD1 might be the D (6 bases). CDR1 MNHEY and CDR2 SVGEGT come from the germline V gene. The V end lost 4 bases, the J end lost 4 bases, and 14 bases lay between the germline ends. The CDR3 covers 15 residues.

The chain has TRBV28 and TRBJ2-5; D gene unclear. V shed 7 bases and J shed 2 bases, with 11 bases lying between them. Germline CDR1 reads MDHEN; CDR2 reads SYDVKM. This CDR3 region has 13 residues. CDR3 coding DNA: TGTGCCAGCATGAGAGGACGGCAAGAGACCCAGTACTTC. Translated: CASMRGRQETQYF.

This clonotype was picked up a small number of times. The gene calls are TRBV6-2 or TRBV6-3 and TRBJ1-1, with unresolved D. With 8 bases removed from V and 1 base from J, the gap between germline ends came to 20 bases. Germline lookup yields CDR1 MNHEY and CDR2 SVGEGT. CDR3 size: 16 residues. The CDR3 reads CASLTLDGPRNTEAFF. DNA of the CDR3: TGTGCCAGCCTAACCCTGGACGGGCCTCGGAACACTGAAGCTTTCTTT.

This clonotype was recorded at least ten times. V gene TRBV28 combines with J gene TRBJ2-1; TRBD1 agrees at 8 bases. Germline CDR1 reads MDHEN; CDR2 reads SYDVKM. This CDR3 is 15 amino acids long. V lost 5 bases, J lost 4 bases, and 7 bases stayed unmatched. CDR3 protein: CASSTNGQGYNEQFF. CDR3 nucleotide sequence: TGTGCCAGCAGTACGAACGGACAGGGTTACAATGAGCAGTTCTTC.

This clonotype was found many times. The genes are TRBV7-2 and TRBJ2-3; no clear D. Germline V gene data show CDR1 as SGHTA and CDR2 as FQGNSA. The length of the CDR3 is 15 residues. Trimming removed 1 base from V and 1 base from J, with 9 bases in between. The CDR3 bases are TGTGCCAGCAGCTTAGTAGTGTTCGGCACAGATACGCAGTATTTT. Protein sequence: CASSLVVFGTDTQYF. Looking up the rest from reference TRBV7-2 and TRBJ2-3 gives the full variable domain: GAGVSQSPSNKVTEKGKDVELRCDPISGHTALYWYRQSLGQGLEFLIYFQGNSAPDKSGLPSDRFSAERTGGSVSTLTIQRTQQEDSAVYLCASSLVVFGTDTQYFGPGTRLTVL.

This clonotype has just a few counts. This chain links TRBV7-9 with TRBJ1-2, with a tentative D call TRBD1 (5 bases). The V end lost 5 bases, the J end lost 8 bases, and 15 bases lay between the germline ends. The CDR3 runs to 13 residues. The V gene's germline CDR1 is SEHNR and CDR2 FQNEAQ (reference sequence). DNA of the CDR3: TGTGCCAGCAGCCCACGATCAGGGTGGGGCTACACCTTC. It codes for CASSPRSGWGYTF.

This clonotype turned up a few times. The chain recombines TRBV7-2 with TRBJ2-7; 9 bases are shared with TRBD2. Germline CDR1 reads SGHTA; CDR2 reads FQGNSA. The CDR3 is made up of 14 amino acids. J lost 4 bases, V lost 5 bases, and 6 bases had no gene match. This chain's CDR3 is CASSPAGGKYEQYF. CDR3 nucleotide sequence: TGTGCCAGCAGCCCCGCGGGGGGGAAGTACGAGCAGTACTTC.

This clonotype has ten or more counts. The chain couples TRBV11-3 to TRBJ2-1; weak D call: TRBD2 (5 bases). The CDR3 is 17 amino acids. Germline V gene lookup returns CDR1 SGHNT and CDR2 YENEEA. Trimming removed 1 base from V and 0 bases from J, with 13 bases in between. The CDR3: CASSLGGRRSSYNEQFF. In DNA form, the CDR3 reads TGTGCCAGCAGCTTAGGAGGGCGGAGGAGCTCCTACAATGAGCAGTTCTTC.

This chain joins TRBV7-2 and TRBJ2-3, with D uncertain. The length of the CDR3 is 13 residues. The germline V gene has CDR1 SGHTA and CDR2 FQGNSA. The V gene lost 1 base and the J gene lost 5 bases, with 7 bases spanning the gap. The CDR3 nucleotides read TGTGCCAGCAGCTTAGACGTCCGAGATACGCAGTATTTT. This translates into CASSLDVRDTQYF.

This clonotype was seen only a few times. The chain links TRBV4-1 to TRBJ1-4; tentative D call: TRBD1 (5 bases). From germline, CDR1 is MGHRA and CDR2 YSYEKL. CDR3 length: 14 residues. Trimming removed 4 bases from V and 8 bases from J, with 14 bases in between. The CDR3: CASSPQGFKEKLFF. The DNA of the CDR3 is TGCGCCAGCAGCCCCCAGGGATTTAAGGAAAAACTGTTTTTT.

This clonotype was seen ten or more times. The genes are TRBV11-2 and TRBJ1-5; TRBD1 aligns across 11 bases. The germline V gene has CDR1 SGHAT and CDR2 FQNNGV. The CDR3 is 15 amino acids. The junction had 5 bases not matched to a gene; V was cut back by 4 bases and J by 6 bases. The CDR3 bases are TGTGCCAGCAGCTCAGGACAGGGGGCCGGTCAGCCCCAGCATTTT. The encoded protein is CASSSGQGAGQPQHF.

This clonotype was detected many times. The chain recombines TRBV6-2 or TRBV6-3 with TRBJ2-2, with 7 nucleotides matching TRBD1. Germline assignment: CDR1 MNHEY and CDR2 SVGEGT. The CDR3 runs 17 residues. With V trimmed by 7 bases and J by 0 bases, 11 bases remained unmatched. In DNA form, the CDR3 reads TGTGCCAGCAACCCGGGACAGAGGAACCCGAACACCGGGGAGCTGTTTTTT. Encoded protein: CASNPGQRNPNTGELFF.

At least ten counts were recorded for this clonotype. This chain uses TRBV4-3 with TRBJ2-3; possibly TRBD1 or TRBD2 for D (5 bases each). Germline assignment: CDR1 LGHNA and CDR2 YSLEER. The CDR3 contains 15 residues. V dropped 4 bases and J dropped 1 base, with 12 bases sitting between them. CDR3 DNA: TGCGCCAGCAGCCCAGAACGAGGGGGCACAGATACGCAGTATTTT. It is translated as CASSPERGGTDTQYF.

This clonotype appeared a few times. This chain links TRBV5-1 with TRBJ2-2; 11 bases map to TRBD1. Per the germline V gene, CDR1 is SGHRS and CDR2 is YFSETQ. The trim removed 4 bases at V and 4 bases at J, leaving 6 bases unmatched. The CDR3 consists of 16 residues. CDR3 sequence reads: CASSPRGQGATGELFF. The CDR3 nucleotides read TGCGCCAGCAGCCCCCGAGGACAGGGGGCCACCGGGGAGCTGTTTTTT.

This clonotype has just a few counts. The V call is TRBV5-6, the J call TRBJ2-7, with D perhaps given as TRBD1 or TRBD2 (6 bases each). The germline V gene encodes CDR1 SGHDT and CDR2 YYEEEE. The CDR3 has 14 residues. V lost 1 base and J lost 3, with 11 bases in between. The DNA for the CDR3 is TGTGCCAGCAGCTTGCCGGGGGCACTCTACGAGCAGTACGTC. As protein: CASSLPGALYEQYV.

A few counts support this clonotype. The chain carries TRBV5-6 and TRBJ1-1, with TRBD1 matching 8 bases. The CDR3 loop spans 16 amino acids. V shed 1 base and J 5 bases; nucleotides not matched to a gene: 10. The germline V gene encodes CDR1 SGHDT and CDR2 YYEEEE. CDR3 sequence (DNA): TGTGCCAGCAGCTTGTCGGCCCAGGGGGCGCGGACTGAAGCTTTCTTT. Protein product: CASSLSAQGARTEAFF.

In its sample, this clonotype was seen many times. The CDR3 reads CASSGRRLANFNEQFF. The CDR3 nucleotides read TGCGCCAGCAGCGGGAGGCGACTAGCGAATTTTAATGAGCAGTTCTTC. The chain employs TRBV5-1 and TRBJ2-1; 8 bases map to TRBD2. From germline, CDR1 is SGHRS and CDR2 YFSETQ. This CDR3 comprises 16 residues. V lost 4 bases to trimming and J lost 7 bases; unmatched junction nucleotides: 13. The variable domain in full, with the rest retrieved from reference TRBV5-1 and TRBJ2-1, is KAGVTQTPRYLIKTRGQQVTLSCSPISGHRSVSWYQQTPGQGLQFLFEYFSETQRNKGNFPGRFSGRQFSNSRSEMNVSTLELGDSALYLCASSGRRLANFNEQFFGPGTRLTVL.